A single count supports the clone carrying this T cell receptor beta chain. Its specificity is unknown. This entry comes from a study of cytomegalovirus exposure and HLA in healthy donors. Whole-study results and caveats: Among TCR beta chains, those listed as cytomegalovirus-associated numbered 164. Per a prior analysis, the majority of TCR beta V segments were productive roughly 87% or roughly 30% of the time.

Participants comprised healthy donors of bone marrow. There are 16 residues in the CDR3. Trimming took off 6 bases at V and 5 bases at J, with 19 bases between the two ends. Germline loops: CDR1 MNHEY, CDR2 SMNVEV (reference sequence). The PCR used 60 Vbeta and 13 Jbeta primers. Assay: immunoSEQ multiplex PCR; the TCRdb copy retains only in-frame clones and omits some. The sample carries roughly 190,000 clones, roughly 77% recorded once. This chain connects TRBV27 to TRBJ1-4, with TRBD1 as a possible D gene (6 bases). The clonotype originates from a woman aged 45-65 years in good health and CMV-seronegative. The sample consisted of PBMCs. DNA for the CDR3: TGTGCCAGCAGGTTGGGGGCCCAGCTAGGGAATGAAAAACTGTTTTTT. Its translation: CASRLGAQLGNEKLFF.